The following is a T cell receptor beta chain sequence with its context. Its target is unknown. The ends lost 5 bases at V and 2 bases at J; junction bases unmatched: 8. The CDR3 runs 16 residues. CDR1 and CDR2 from the germline V gene are MRHNA and SNTAGT. The sample comes from a study of cytomegalovirus exposure and HLA in healthy donors. The primer mix had 60 Vbeta and 13 Jbeta primers. Profiled with immunoSEQ multiplex PCR; TCRdb holds only in-frame clones, not every one. The sample has approximately 40,000 clones, around 82% seen once; the top ten hold over 9.5%. Findings of the study overall: Cytomegalovirus association was listed for roughly 160 TCR beta chains. Diagnosis of cytomegalovirus status made by the classifier reportedly showed high specificity and sensitivity.

The chain uses TRBV6-4 and TRBJ2-1; TRBD1 matches at 8 bases. This clonotype was obtained from a woman under 30 in good health and CMV-seropositive. Source material: PBMCs. The CDR3 DNA sequence: TGTGCCAGCAGTCGTCAGGGGGCCGCGGCCTACAATGAGCAGTTCTTC. Translated, it gives CASSRQGAAAYNEQFF.